This T cell receptor (beta chain) is from a study of blood T cell repertoires in COVID-19. With respect to this clone: Other DNA sequences in this specimen translate into the identical CDR3.

Under the authors' procedure: Estimation of nucleated cell counts relied on the amplification of reference gene primers. Measured with immunoSEQ multiplex PCR; TCRdb has only the in-frame clones, and not every one. V and J calls plus clone size are reproduced from that table; the DNA served to infer D and trimming. Here the sample spans some 400,000 clones, approximately 90% being singletons. Trimming removed 3 bases at V and 6 bases at J, with 8 bases between. The CDR3 is 12 residues long. Per germline, CDR1 GTSNPN and CDR2 SVGIG (reference sequence). Sequenced sample: PBMCs or T cells enriched from blood (not recorded which). This clonotype originated in a woman aged 40-49 years who had been exposed to COVID-19. This chain joins TRBV30 and TRBJ2-2, with D unresolved. In DNA, the CDR3 is TGTGCCTGGAGCCGAGTGGCCGGGGAGCTGTTTTTT. Its protein product is CAWSRVAGELFF.